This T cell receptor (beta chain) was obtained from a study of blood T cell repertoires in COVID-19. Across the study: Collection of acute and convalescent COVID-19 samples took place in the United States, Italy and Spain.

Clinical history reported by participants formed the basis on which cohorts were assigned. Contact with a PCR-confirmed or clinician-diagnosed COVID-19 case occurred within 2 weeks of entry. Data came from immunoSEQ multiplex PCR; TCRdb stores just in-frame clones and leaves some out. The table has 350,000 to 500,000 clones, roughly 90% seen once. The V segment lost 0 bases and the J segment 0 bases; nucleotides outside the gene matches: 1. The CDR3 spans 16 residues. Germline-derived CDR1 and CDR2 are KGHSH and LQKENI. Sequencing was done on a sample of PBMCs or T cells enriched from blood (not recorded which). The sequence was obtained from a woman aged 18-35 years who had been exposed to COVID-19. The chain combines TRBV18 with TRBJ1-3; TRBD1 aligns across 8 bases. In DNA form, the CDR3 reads TGTGCCAGCTCACCACCTGGACAGGGCTCTGGAAACACCATATATTTT. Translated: CASSPPGQGSGNTIYF.